Sequencing of this TCR beta chain was carried out in a study of blood T cell repertoires in COVID-19. Study overall: The origin of the acute and convalescent COVID-19 samples was the United States, Italy and Spain. From T cells, B-cell-depleted T cells, or PBMCs came the material, which was cDNA or gDNA.

Source study methods: Using reference gene primer amplification, nucleated cell counts were estimated. Here immunoSEQ multiplex PCR was the method, and the copy in TCRdb shows in-frame clones only, minus some. That table furnishes V, J and clone size, whereas the DNA furnished D and trimming. Among some 130,000 clones listed, around 88% were seen once. The germline V gene has CDR1 LNHDA and CDR2 SQIVND (reference sequence). This CDR3 has 13 amino acids. Unmatched junction bases numbered 0, after V lost 4 bases and J lost 1 base. V and J are TRBV19 and TRBJ1-1; TRBD1 aligns across 7 bases. Material for sequencing was peripheral blood. This TCR came from a man between 60 and 75 years old with COVID-19, enrolled during active disease. CDR3 in amino acids: CASSRQGNTEAFF. The CDR3 region has the DNA TGTGCCAGTAGTAGACAGGGGAACACTGAAGCTTTCTTT.